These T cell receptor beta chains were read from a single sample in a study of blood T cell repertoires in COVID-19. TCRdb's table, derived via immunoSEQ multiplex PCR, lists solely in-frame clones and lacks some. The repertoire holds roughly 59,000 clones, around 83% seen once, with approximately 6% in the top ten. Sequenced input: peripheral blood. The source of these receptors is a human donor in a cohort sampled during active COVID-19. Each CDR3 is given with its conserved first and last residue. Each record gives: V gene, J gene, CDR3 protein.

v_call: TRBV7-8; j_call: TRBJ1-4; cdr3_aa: CASSPRQGRGEKLFF
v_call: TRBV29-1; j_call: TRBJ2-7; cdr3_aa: CSVDSGGGSYEQYF
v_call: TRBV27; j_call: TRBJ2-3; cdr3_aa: CASTKLGVADTQYF
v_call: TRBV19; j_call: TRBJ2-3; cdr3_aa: CASSASSDTQYF
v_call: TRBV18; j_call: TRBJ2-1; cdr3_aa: CASSLMTGVTYNEQFF
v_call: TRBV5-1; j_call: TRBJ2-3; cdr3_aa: CASSSEGRGDTQYF
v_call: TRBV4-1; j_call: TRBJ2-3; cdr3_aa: CASSQPDRDSDTQYF
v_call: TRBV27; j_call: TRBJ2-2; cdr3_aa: CASSRGRGTGELFF
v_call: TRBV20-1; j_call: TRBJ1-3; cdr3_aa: CSASPGTGNTIYF
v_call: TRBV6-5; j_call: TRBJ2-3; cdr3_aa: CASQELLGDTQYF
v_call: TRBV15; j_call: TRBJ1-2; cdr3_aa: CATSPPAGQGYGYTF
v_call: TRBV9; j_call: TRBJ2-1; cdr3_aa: CASERQGSFYNEQFF
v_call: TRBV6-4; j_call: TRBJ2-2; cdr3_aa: CASSQTLNTGELFF